The next 20 T cell receptor beta chains were all read from a single sample in a study of Tregs in tolerant kidney transplant recipients. Here immunoSEQ multiplex PCR was the method, and the copy in TCRdb shows in-frame clones only, minus some. Of about 15,000 clones in the sample, around 77% were seen once. Sample: Tregs from blood, taken before the transplant. The receptors come from a human donor who received a combined kidney and bone marrow transplant.

This rearrangement joins TRBV5-4 to TRBJ1-1, with TRBD1 matching 7 bases. The CDR3 extends over 14 amino acids. CDR1 is SGHNT and CDR2 is YYREEE in the germline V gene (reference sequence). After removal of 3 bases from V and 1 base from J, the junction contained 3 bases not matched to a gene. CDR3 nucleotides: TGTGCCAGCAGCTCCCGGGACAGGAACACTGAAGCTTTCTTT. Protein: CASSSRDRNTEAFF.

The chain has TRBV6-5 and TRBJ2-1; weak D call: TRBD2 (6 bases). This CDR3 has 15 residues. V lost 7 bases and J 4 bases, leaving 17 bases between the germline ends. Germline CDR1 MNHEY, CDR2 SVGAGI. CDR3 sequence: CASTKTGGFYNEQFF. The CDR3 DNA is TGTGCCAGCACCAAAACAGGAGGGTTTTACAATGAGCAGTTCTTC.

The CDR3 sequence: CASSRPGTGSYEQYF. CDR3 coding DNA: TGTGCCAGCAGTCGACCCGGGACAGGGAGCTACGAGCAGTACTTC. The chain is built from TRBV6-6 and TRBJ2-7, with TRBD1 matching 9 bases. CDR1 and CDR2 from the germline V gene are MNHNY and SVGAGI (reference sequence). The CDR3 sequence is 15 residues long. V lost 5 bases, J lost 3 bases, and 8 bases stayed unmatched.

The rearrangement joins TRBV5-4 to TRBJ2-1; 10 positions match TRBD2. The junction had 12 bases not matched to a gene; V was cut back by 0 bases and J by 0 bases. Germline CDR1 reads SGHNT; CDR2 reads YYREEE (reference sequence). This CDR3 has 20 amino acids. CDR3 DNA: TGTGCCAGCAGCTTGGTGCCCTTAGCGGGGGGCGCCAGCTCCTACAATGAGCAGTTCTTC. Its translation: CASSLVPLAGGASSYNEQFF.

This chain connects TRBV19 to TRBJ1-2; 8 nucleotides match TRBD1. Unmatched junction bases numbered 6, after V lost 5 bases and J lost 1 base. The V gene's germline CDR1 is LNHDA and CDR2 SQIVND (reference sequence). This CDR3 is 15 amino acids long. The CDR3 DNA is TGTGCCAGTAGTGGGACAGGCCTGAGTAACTATGGCTACACCTTC. Its translation: CASSGTGLSNYGYTF.

The sample holds a few counts of this clone. The chain is built from TRBV5-4 and TRBJ2-7; D might be TRBD1 (7 bases). The CDR3 has 15 amino acids. Trimming shortened V by 5 bases and J by 3 bases, and 18 bases separated the two germline ends. In germline, CDR1 is SGHNT, CDR2 YYREEE (reference sequence). The CDR3 sequence is CASSLDRPGSYEQYF. The CDR3 nucleotides read TGTGCCAGCAGTCTGGACAGGCCCGGGAGCTACGAGCAGTACTTC.

The rearrangement joins TRBV19 to TRBJ2-1; no firm D call. The CDR3 contains 15 residues. The germline V gene encodes CDR1 LNHDA and CDR2 SQIVND (reference sequence). Trimming shortened V by 5 bases and J by 0 bases, and 11 bases separated the two germline ends. CDR3 sequence: CASSWAPSSYNEQFF. CDR3 sequence (DNA): TGTGCCAGTAGTTGGGCGCCGAGCTCCTACAATGAGCAGTTCTTC.

The genes are TRBV7-6 and TRBJ2-5, with TRBD2 identical over 14 bases. The V gene end was trimmed by 3 bases and the J gene end by 1 base; junction bases not matched to a gene: 7. This CDR3 is 18 amino acids long. Germline V gene data show CDR1 as SGHVS and CDR2 as FNYEAQ. Written as DNA, the CDR3 is TGTGCCAGCAGCTTCTTCCGGACTAGCGGGGGGACCCAAGAGACCCAGTACTTC. This translates into CASSFFRTSGGTQETQYF.

V is TRBV20-1 and J is TRBJ2-1, with D perhaps matching TRBD2 (6 bases). Trimming shortened V by 6 bases and J by 7 bases, and 10 bases separated the two germline ends. This CDR3 is 11 amino acids long. Germline V lookup: CDR1 DFQATT, CDR2 SNEGSKA (reference sequence). As DNA, the CDR3 is TGCAGTGCCCCCCGGGGGAATGAGCAGTTCTTC. This gives the protein CSAPRGNEQFF.

The CDR3 coding sequence is TGCGCCAGCCGACTCGGGGGGCAATTCACCGGGGAGCTGTTTTTT. It codes for CASRLGGQFTGELFF. This sequence joins TRBV5-1 and TRBJ2-2; a weak D match, TRBD2 (7 bases). CDR1 is SGHRS and CDR2 is YFSETQ in the germline V gene. The CDR3 loop spans 15 amino acids. With 7 bases removed from V and 4 bases from J, the gap between germline ends came to 17 bases.

This chain links TRBV5-1 with TRBJ2-1, with a weak D call TRBD1 (5 bases). Trimming pared 0 bases from V and 9 bases from J, leaving 16 bases between. The CDR3 length is 15 residues. Germline CDR1 and CDR2: SGHRS and YFSETQ. CDR3: CASSLAQGGFGEQFF. CDR3 nucleotides: TGCGCCAGCAGCTTGGCTCAGGGTGGTTTCGGTGAGCAGTTCTTC. The whole variable domain, filled in from reference TRBV5-1 and TRBJ2-1, reads KAGVTQTPRYLIKTRGQQVTLSCSPISGHRSVSWYQQTPGQGLQFLFEYFSETQRNKGNFPGRFSGRQFSNSRSEMNVSTLELGDSALYLCASSLAQGGFGEQFFGPGTRLTVL.

V and J are TRBV4-3 and TRBJ1-2; D not certain. Trimming removed 1 base at V and 9 bases at J, with 15 bases between. Germline loops: CDR1 LGHNA, CDR2 YSLEER. CDR3 length equals 14 residues. CDR3 nucleotides: TGCGCCAGCAGCCAAGTTCGCGGGTTCGGGCGCTACACCTTC. Translated, it gives CASSQVRGFGRYTF.

The V and J genes are TRBV7-9 and TRBJ1-2; a possible D gene is TRBD1 (5 bases). The CDR3 totals 15 residues. Germline CDR1 and CDR2: SEHNR and FQNEAQ (reference sequence). V was shortened by 7 bases and J by 1 base, with 16 bases between the two germline ends. CDR3 in DNA: TGTGCCAGCACCCTTTCGGGGGGAGGTAACTATGGCTACACCTTC. Amino acid sequence: CASTLSGGGNYGYTF.

V usage is TRBV5-6 and J usage is TRBJ1-2; no definite D call. The V end was cut by 2 bases, the J end by 8 bases, with 16 bases between. CDR1 and CDR2 from the germline V gene are SGHDT and YYEEEE. The CDR3 sequence is 14 residues long. CDR3 in amino acids: CASSFGVSSGGYTF. In DNA, the CDR3 is TGTGCCAGCAGCTTTGGGGTTTCGTCGGGAGGCTACACCTTC.

This clone appeared a single time. V gene TRBV7-2 combines with J gene TRBJ2-7, with 7 nucleotides matching TRBD2. V gave up 5 bases and J gave up 6 bases; unmatched junction bases: 10. The CDR3 consists of 14 residues. Germline-derived CDR1 and CDR2 are SGHTA and FQGNSA. CDR3 sequence (DNA): TGTGCCAGCAGCCCTGAAGCGGGAAAAGGCGAGCAGTACTTC. Translated, it gives CASSPEAGKGEQYF.

CDR3 residues: CASSSPQGAKNIQYF. The CDR3 nucleotides are TGTGCCAGCAGTTCCCCCCAGGGGGCCAAAAACATTCAGTACTTC. This sequence joins TRBV27 and TRBJ2-4; the D gene is possibly TRBD1 (6 bases). Trimming pared 4 bases from V and 1 base from J, leaving 11 bases between. The CDR3 length is 15 residues. Germline values: CDR1 MNHEY, CDR2 SMNVEV (reference sequence).

This chain links TRBV5-4 with TRBJ1-2, with TRBD1 as a possible D gene (5 bases). Deletions cut 6 bases from V and 2 bases from J, with 17 bases between. CDR1 and CDR2 from the germline V gene are SGHNT and YYREEE (reference sequence). The CDR3 is 15 amino acids. CDR3 sequence: CASNSELQANYGYTF. In DNA, the CDR3 is TGTGCCAGCAACTCGGAGTTACAGGCAAACTATGGCTACACCTTC.

The chain recombines TRBV15 with TRBJ2-7, with 8 nucleotides matching TRBD1. The junction had 11 bases not matched to a gene; V was cut back by 0 bases and J by 7 bases. The germline CDR1 and CDR2 sequences are LNHNV and YYDKDF (reference sequence). The CDR3 consists of 16 residues. The CDR3 nucleotides are TGTGCCACCAGCAGAGATCGGAGGACAGGGTCGAGGGAGCAGTACTTC. This sequence encodes CATSRDRRTGSREQYF.

The J gene is TRBJ1-3, the V gene TRBV28; 7 bases agree with TRBD1. Trimming took 5 bases from V and 5 from J; bases not matched to a gene: 9. Germline-derived CDR1 and CDR2 are MDHEN and SYDVKM. The CDR3 runs to 15 residues. CDR3 region: CASSPPDRDRNTIYF. CDR3 nucleotides: TGTGCCAGCAGTCCCCCCGACAGGGACCGAAACACCATATATTTT.

This rearrangement joins TRBV5-4 to TRBJ2-4; 11 bases are a match to TRBD1. The CDR3 consists of 16 residues. With 5 bases clipped from V and 5 bases from J, the junction kept 9 bases outside the gene matches. Per the germline V gene, CDR1 is SGHNT and CDR2 is YYREEE (reference sequence). CDR3 region: CASSSWTGGVENIQYF. As DNA, the CDR3 is TGTGCCAGCAGTTCTTGGACAGGGGGCGTGGAAAACATTCAGTACTTC.